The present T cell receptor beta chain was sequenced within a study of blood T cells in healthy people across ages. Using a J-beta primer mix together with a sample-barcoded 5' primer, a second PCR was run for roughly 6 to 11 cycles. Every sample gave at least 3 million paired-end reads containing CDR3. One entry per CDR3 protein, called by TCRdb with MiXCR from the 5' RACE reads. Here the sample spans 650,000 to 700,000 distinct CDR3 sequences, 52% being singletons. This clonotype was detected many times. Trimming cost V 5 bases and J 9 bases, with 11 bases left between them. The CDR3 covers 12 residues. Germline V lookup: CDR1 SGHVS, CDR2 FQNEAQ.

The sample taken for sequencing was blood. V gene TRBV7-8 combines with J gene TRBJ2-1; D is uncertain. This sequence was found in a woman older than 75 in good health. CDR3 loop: CASSPSWGEQFF. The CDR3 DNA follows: TGTGCCAGCAGCCCCTCCTGGGGTGAGCAGTTCTTC.